This T cell receptor (beta chain) was recorded in a study of blood T cell repertoires in COVID-19. In the study overall: Collection of acute and convalescent COVID-19 samples took place in the United States, Italy and Spain. Nucleic acid was either cDNA or gDNA, and it came from T cells, B-cell-depleted T cells, or PBMCs.

This clone is a singleton in its sample. Using immunoSEQ multiplex PCR, the repertoire was profiled, and TCRdb retains in-frame clones only, with some absent. This sample has a few hundred thousand clones; more than 85% occur once, and the top ten carry roughly 8.3%. The sequence derives from a man aged 35-49 years who had recovered from COVID-19. Specimen: PBMCs or T cells enriched from blood (not recorded which).

The CDR3 DNA follows: TGTGCCAGCAGTTGGGTGCTAGCGGGAGCCCACGAGCAGTACTTC. Encoded protein: CASSWVLAGAHEQYF. J is TRBJ2-7 and V is TRBV6-2 or TRBV6-3; 10 bases are shared with TRBD2. Germline V gene data show CDR1 as MNHEY and CDR2 as SVGEGT. The CDR3 covers 15 residues. After removal of 4 bases from V and 5 bases from J, the junction contained 8 bases not matched to a gene.